This T cell receptor beta chain is from a study of monozygotic twins with inflammatory bowel disease (dated by TCRdb to the late 2010s). Turning to the overall study: The complete study included around 30 monozygotic twin pairs: 19 IBD-discordant Danish pairs and nine German pairs, of which four were IBD-concordant and five were IBD-discordant. Disease-associated traits were sought mainly through comparisons between IBD patients and their genetically identical healthy co-twins within discordant pairs. Each individual had, on average, about 151 000 unique TCRalpha sequences and 181 000 unique TCRbeta sequences available for analysis.

Notes on this clonotype: Its antigen remains undetermined.

What the work shows at the level of the full study, not this receptor alone: IBD patients shared fewer clonotypes with other individuals than healthy twins did, most markedly in patients showing signs of disease activity. Repertoire similarity did not differ between concordant and discordant twins, which could be due to limited statistical power. No single strong signal or clonotype linked to IBD turned up in the results, so the idea that one exists was not supported. Measured by the inverse Simpson index, TCRbeta repertoire diversity was lower in IBD patients than in their healthy co-twins. Distinction between different T cell subtypes could not be achieved in the analysis. Because patients received different immunosuppressive treatments, the repertoires may have picked up extra background noise and variability between individuals.

An approximately 2.6 ml peripheral blood sample was drawn into PAXgene tubes per donor and stored at -80°C. Without T cell sorting, total RNA was isolated from whole blood using the PAXgene blood miRNA kit on an automated QIAcube. Peripheral blood from monozygotic twin pairs who were concordant or discordant for inflammatory bowel disease underwent deep TCRalpha and TCRbeta repertoire profiling using unique molecular barcoding. Smoking habits were recorded for all twin pairs, and each individual was classified as a current, former or never smoker. The CDR3 runs 12 amino acids, cysteine and phenylalanine included. No DNA was logged. The method behind the library was 5' RACE. Each TCR library was prepared from 3,000 to 4,000 ng of total RNA. For each sample, cDNA synthesis with SMARTScribe reverse transcriptase was split into eight separate reactions. Unique molecular identifiers containing a 6-nucleotide sample barcode were introduced through template switching during cDNA synthesis. TCRalpha and TCRbeta cDNA was amplified in two nested PCRs of about 17 and 10 cycles, and bead purification was carried out after each PCR. Before amplification, the cDNA was treated with uracil DNA-glycosylase and purified using the QIAquick PCR purification kit. The second PCR added Illumina TruSeq-compatible adapters along with sample-specific barcodes. Library quality and concentration were checked on TapeStation and Qubit, and libraries were pooled at around 4.7 ng each. Sequencing of pooled libraries was carried out on an Illumina HiSeq2500 single-index Rapid Run using 2 x 100 bp reads and custom sequencing primers. Per the original workflow: MiGEC version 1.2.6 was used for UMI-based consensus assembly to correct PCR and sequencing errors. MiXCR version 2.1.1 handled V(D)J alignment, clonotype assembly and CDR3 extraction. To normalise gene usage, clonotype sharing and MAIT/NKT TCR abundance, the top 1000, 10 000 and 20 000 clonotypes in each sample were analysed. After downsampling to 27 000 UMIs, diversity was calculated as the inverse Simpson index using the vegan R package. Statistical testing used paired Mann-Whitney U tests on the discordant twin pairs and applied Benjamini-Hochberg correction for multiple testing. Reprocessed by TCRdb, the reads give a single entry per CDR3 protein sequence, without DNA. Clone size and V and J calls follow TCRdb, not the original study. This sample's table carries about 160,000 distinct CDR3 sequences. Clones ranked in the top ten supply under 3.5% of the sample.

The sample comprised blood. The V and J genes are TRBV12-3 or TRBV12-4 and TRBJ1-5. This receptor was identified in a human donor with ulcerative colitis or Crohn's disease, or a healthy co-twin of an affected twin (not recorded which). For the CDR3, the sequence is CASSPTGLESHF.